This TCR beta chain comes out of a study of T cell responses to AZD1222 COVID-19 vaccine. There are 13 residues in the CDR3. Germline V gives CDR1 MDHEN, CDR2 SYDVKM. V dropped 2 bases and J dropped 13 bases, with 17 bases sitting between them. The assay was immunoSEQ multiplex PCR, and TCRdb's table has in-frame clones only and misses some. The table shows 95,000 to 150,000 clones, with roughly nine tenths occurring only once. General observations from the study: Repertoire samples came only from after the peak T cell response.

Regarding this clone: Its antigen is not identified.

The origin of this receptor is an adult in good health. The sample was peripheral blood, taken on day 0 of AZD1222 vaccination. The V call is TRBV28, the J call TRBJ1-2; D is uncertain. This CDR3 reads CASSLSGGLWRTF. Written as DNA, the CDR3 is TGTGCCAGCAGTTTAAGTGGTGGACTATGGCGCACCTTC.